Below are 19 T cell receptor beta chains sequenced from a single sample in a study of PD-1 blockade in mismatch repair-deficient tumors. Measured with immunoSEQ multiplex PCR; TCRdb has only the in-frame clones, and not every one. Of approximately 60,000 clones in the sample, approximately 88% are singletons; the top ten hold 11% to 15%. Sequenced here: peripheral blood, sampled 52 weeks after starting pembrolizumab. Every receptor here comes from an adult with mismatch repair-deficient cancer.

The genes are TRBV25-1 and TRBJ2-7; 8 bases are a match to TRBD2. This CDR3 is built from 16 residues. The J segment lost 5 bases and the V segment lost 1 base, leaving 10 bases of the junction unmatched. Germline CDR1 is MGHDK and CDR2 is SYGVNS. The CDR3 reads CASSEWERELPDEQYF. The CDR3 DNA follows: TGTGCCAGCAGTGAATGGGAGCGGGAGCTCCCGGACGAGCAGTACTTC.

This clone was seen only once. V usage is TRBV15 and J usage is TRBJ1-1, with no clear D. The CDR3 length is 13 residues. V was clipped by 0 bases and J by 5 bases, with 7 bases between them. From germline, CDR1 is LNHNV and CDR2 YYDKDF (reference sequence). The CDR3 nucleotides are TGTGCCACCAGCAGAGATCAGCCGACTGAAGCTTTCTTT. Translated, it gives CATSRDQPTEAFF.

This chain links TRBV4-2 with TRBJ1-2, with TRBD1 identical over 12 bases. The CDR3 totals 15 residues. J lost 4 bases, V lost 3 bases, and 3 bases had no gene match. Germline V gene lookup returns CDR1 LGHNA and CDR2 YNFKEQ. In DNA form, the CDR3 reads TGTGCCAGCAGCCAGGGACAGGGGGCGGCCTATGGCTACACCTTC. Amino acid sequence: CASSQGQGAAYGYTF.

V and J are TRBV7-2 and TRBJ1-2, with unresolved D. CDR1 is SGHTA and CDR2 is FQGNSA in the germline V gene. The V end was cut by 2 bases, the J end by 4 bases, with 23 bases between. This CDR3 comprises 18 residues. For the CDR3, the DNA is TGTGCCAGCAGCTTACGATTCTTCGAGTATGGACGGAGCTATGGCTACACCTTC. The encoded protein is CASSLRFFEYGRSYGYTF.

The gene calls are TRBV6-5 and TRBJ2-5; 13 bases are a match to TRBD2. The CDR3 extends over 15 amino acids. Trimming cost V 6 bases and J 5 bases; bases outside gene matches: 6. Germline lookup yields CDR1 MNHEY and CDR2 SVGAGI. The CDR3 reads CASRPGLAGVETQYF. The CDR3 DNA reads as TGTGCCAGCAGGCCCGGACTAGCGGGAGTTGAGACCCAGTACTTC.

The chain carries TRBV4-1 and TRBJ1-6; the match to TRBD1 covers 8 bases. The CDR3 loop spans 15 amino acids. Germline V gene lookup returns CDR1 MGHRA and CDR2 YSYEKL. Losses at the gene ends were 2 bases for V and 4 bases for J; bases not matched to a gene: 1. DNA of the CDR3: TGCGCCAGCAGCCAACGGACAGGGTATAATTCACCCCTCCACTTT. It is translated as CASSQRTGYNSPLHF.

The sample holds one count of this clone. This chain joins TRBV6-6 and TRBJ2-7; 7 bases are a match to TRBD1. Per the germline V gene, CDR1 is MNHNY and CDR2 is SVGAGI (reference sequence). V lost 5 bases, J lost 0 bases, and 1 base stayed unmatched. CDR3 length: 13 residues. The CDR3 region is CASSGDSSYEQYF. Written as DNA, the CDR3 is TGTGCCAGCAGTGGGGACAGCTCCTACGAGCAGTACTTC.

This clone came up a few times. This sequence joins TRBV7-9 and TRBJ2-7; 9 bases align to TRBD1. The CDR3 is 16 residues long. V lost 4 bases, J lost 3 bases, and 10 bases stayed unmatched. Germline CDR1 and CDR2: SEHNR and FQNEAQ (reference sequence). The CDR3 loop is CASSSTRTGAVYEQYF. DNA for the CDR3: TGTGCCAGCAGCTCGACGCGGACAGGGGCGGTCTACGAGCAGTACTTC.

This clone turned up a few times. The chain couples TRBV27 to TRBJ2-7, with D tentatively TRBD1 or TRBD2 (5 bases each). V gave up 0 bases and J gave up 4 bases, with 10 bases separating them. The V gene's germline CDR1 is MNHEY and CDR2 SMNVEV (reference sequence). The CDR3 has 14 amino acids. The CDR3 spells CASSLSSGGYEQYF. In DNA, the CDR3 is TGTGCCAGCAGTTTATCGAGTGGGGGTTACGAGCAGTACTTC.

V is TRBV28 and J is TRBJ1-3, with D hard to call. Trimming cost V 5 bases and J 2 bases, with 1 base left between them. The CDR3 totals 11 residues. Germline V CDR1 and CDR2: MDHEN, SYDVKM. CDR3 nucleotides: TGTGCCAGCAGTGCTGGAAACACCATATATTTT. Amino acid sequence: CASSAGNTIYF.

The chain has TRBV6-5 and TRBJ2-7, with D perhaps matching TRBD1 (6 bases). Germline values: CDR1 MNHEY, CDR2 SVGAGI. V was clipped by 2 bases and J by 3 bases, with 14 bases between them. This CDR3 spans 15 amino acids. CDR3 region: CASSYPDRPFYEQYF. CDR3 bases: TGTGCCAGCAGTTACCCCGACAGGCCCTTCTACGAGCAGTACTTC.

V and J are TRBV6-5 and TRBJ2-1; D gene ambiguous. V was shortened by 2 bases and J by 10 bases, with 6 bases between the two germline ends. CDR1 is MNHEY, CDR2 SVGAGI, per germline. This CDR3 region has 11 residues. CDR3 nucleotide sequence: TGTGCCAGCAGTTACAGTGTGGAGCAGTTCTTC. This sequence encodes CASSYSVEQFF.

The gene calls are TRBV5-6 and TRBJ2-7; 10 positions match TRBD2. CDR1 is SGHDT, CDR2 YYEEEE, per germline. V was clipped by 1 base and J by 10 bases; unmatched bases: 8. CDR3 length: 14 residues. The CDR3 loop is CASSLSSGRAGQYF. The CDR3 DNA sequence: TGTGCCAGCAGCTTGTCAAGCGGGAGGGCGGGTCAGTACTTC.

The chain uses TRBV11-1 and TRBJ1-2; D perhaps matches TRBD1 (6 bases). The CDR3 runs to 15 residues. Germline-derived CDR1 and CDR2 are SGHAT and FQDESV (reference sequence). V was clipped by 4 bases and J by 7 bases, with 19 bases between them. CDR3 in DNA: TGTGCCAGCAGCTCCCCCGAGGTAGGGGGGCCTGGCTACACCTTC. Its translation is CASSSPEVGGPGYTF.

This CDR3 reads CASSLARVPNNEQFF. For the CDR3, the DNA is TGTGCCAGCAGCTTGGCCCGGGTACCGAACAATGAGCAGTTCTTC. This chain connects TRBV5-4 to TRBJ2-1; D not resolved. Germline V gene data show CDR1 as SGHNT and CDR2 as YYREEE (reference sequence). The CDR3 runs to 15 residues. V shed 0 bases and J shed 5 bases, with 12 bases lying between them.

Turning to this clone: One end of the junction varies from germline; a read error may be responsible. The genes are TRBV6-1 and TRBJ2-5; 14 bases are a match to TRBD2. The DNA end is more similar to TRBJ2-7, so the J call may be wrong. This CDR3 spans 16 amino acids. Looked up from germline, CDR1 is MNHNS and CDR2 is SASEGT. The CDR3 DNA reads as TGTGCCAGCAGCGAAGGGACTAGCGGGAGACCCTACGAGCAGTACTTC. Translation: CASSEGTSGRPYEQYF.

The gene calls are TRBV19 and TRBJ2-7; D perhaps matches TRBD1 (6 bases). V gave up 2 bases and J gave up 0 bases, with 17 bases separating them. Germline CDR1 reads LNHDA; CDR2 reads SQIVND (reference sequence). The CDR3 sequence is 17 residues long. CDR3 bases: TGTGCCAGTAGTATACTACCGGGACAAGCGAGCTCCTACGAGCAGTACTTC. It translates to CASSILPGQASSYEQYF.

DNA for the CDR3: TGTGCCAGCAGCTTAGACCGGGACAGGGTCTACGAGCAGTACTTC. Translated: CASSLDRDRVYEQYF. The J gene is TRBJ2-7, the V gene TRBV7-6; TRBD1 agrees at 9 bases. With V trimmed by 1 base and J by 3 bases, 4 bases remained unmatched. The V gene's germline CDR1 is SGHVS and CDR2 FNYEAQ. This CDR3 spans 15 amino acids.

Here the CDR3 reads CASSLTSGRAGEQFF. The CDR3 coding sequence is TGTGCCAGCAGCCTCACTAGCGGGAGGGCCGGGGAGCAGTTCTTC. The chain employs TRBV7-8 and TRBJ2-1; 13 nucleotides agree with TRBD2. Losses at the gene ends were 5 bases for V and 10 bases for J; bases not matched to a gene: 8. Germline lookup yields CDR1 SGHVS and CDR2 FQNEAQ. The CDR3 totals 15 residues.